Shown below are 13 T cell receptor beta chains from a single sample sequenced in a study of cytomegalovirus exposure and HLA in healthy donors. TCRdb's copy holds only in-frame clones and misses some; the assay was immunoSEQ multiplex PCR. The table has 240,000 or so clones, about 90% seen once; the top ten hold less than 1.5%. Sequenced material: PBMCs. The source is a woman in her twenties or thirties in good health and CMV-seropositive.

This clone appeared a single time. The chain carries TRBV7-2 and TRBJ2-2; 12 positions match TRBD2. The CDR3 has 15 amino acids. The V and J ends lost 6 bases and 5 bases, in that order; junction bases with no gene match: 4. CDR1 SGHTA and CDR2 FQGNSA come from the germline V gene. The DNA of the CDR3 is TGTGCCAGCAGGTTGACTAGCGGGAGTACCGGGGAGCTGTTTTTT. Its translation: CASRLTSGSTGELFF.

This chain uses TRBV6-5 with TRBJ1-4, with D unresolved. V lost 2 bases and J lost 7, with 8 bases in between. Looked up from germline, CDR1 is MNHEY and CDR2 is SVGAGI. This CDR3 contains 13 residues. The CDR3 bases are TGTGCCAGCAGTTACGGTGTTAGTGAAAAACTGTTTTTT. Its protein is CASSYGVSEKLFF.

The chain couples TRBV5-6 to TRBJ1-2; 8 bases line up with TRBD1. This CDR3 has 17 amino acids. CDR1 and CDR2 from the germline V gene are SGHDT and YYEEEE. V lost 0 bases and J lost 3; bases outside the gene matches: 10. CDR3 in DNA: TGTGCCAGCAGCTTGGGAAACGACAGGGGTGAACACTATGGCTACACCTTC. The encoded protein is CASSLGNDRGEHYGYTF. Full variable domain (outside the CDR3, taken from reference TRBV5-6 and TRBJ1-2): DAGVTQSPTHLIKTRGQQVTLRCSPKSGHDTVSWYQQALGQGPQFIFQYYEEEERQRGNFPDRFSGHQFPNYSSELNVNALLLGDSALYLCASSLGNDRGEHYGYTFGSGTRLTVV.

The chain joins TRBV5-1 to TRBJ1-4; no reliable D call. The length of the CDR3 is 15 residues. Per the germline V gene, CDR1 is SGHRS and CDR2 is YFSETQ. Trimming pared 0 bases from V and 4 bases from J, leaving 10 bases between. CDR3 sequence reads: CASSLATSINEKLFF. For the CDR3, the DNA is TGCGCCAGCAGCTTGGCGACTTCGATTAATGAAAAACTGTTTTTT.

V is TRBV9 and J is TRBJ2-1; D gene unclear. This CDR3 contains 16 residues. Per the germline V gene, CDR1 is SGDLS and CDR2 is YYNGEE. Trimming stripped 4 bases from V and 1 base from J, with 15 bases between. The CDR3 bases are TGTGCCAGCAGCCCTTCCTTAGCTGGGTCCTACAATGAGCAGTTCTTC. As protein: CASSPSLAGSYNEQFF.

The chain recombines TRBV19 with TRBJ2-2; 8 bases are shared with TRBD1. Germline assignment: CDR1 LNHDA and CDR2 SQIVND (reference sequence). V was pared by 9 bases and J by 0 bases, with 3 bases of the junction left unmatched. CDR3 length: 14 residues. CDR3 in amino acids: CASRQGSNTGELFF. The CDR3 DNA reads as TGTGCCAGCAGACAGGGGTCGAACACCGGGGAGCTGTTTTTT.

This chain connects TRBV6-5 to TRBJ2-1, with D maybe TRBD1 (5 bases). From germline, CDR1 is MNHEY and CDR2 SVGAGI. Trimming removed 6 bases at V and 10 bases at J, with 10 bases between. The CDR3 extends over 11 amino acids. CDR3 sequence (DNA): TGTGCCAGCAGCAAGACAGACGAGCAGTTCTTC. Its protein is CASSKTDEQFF.

This chain uses TRBV5-6 with TRBJ2-1; 7 positions agree with TRBD1. The CDR3 totals 17 residues. V shed 5 bases and J 0 bases; nucleotides not matched to a gene: 11. CDR1 is SGHDT and CDR2 is YYEEEE in the germline V gene. Here the CDR3 DNA reads TGTGCCAGCAGTCTGTACAGGGGCGAGATCTCCTACAATGAGCAGTTCTTC. As protein: CASSLYRGEISYNEQFF.

DNA for the CDR3: TGTGCCTCACTTAGGGGATTTTCAGCCGGGGAGCTGTTTTTT. Translated: CASLRGFSAGELFF. The J gene is TRBJ2-2, the V gene TRBV30; a possible D gene is TRBD1 (5 bases). Germline lookup yields CDR1 GTSNPN and CDR2 SVGIG (reference sequence). Trimming removed 7 bases at V and 6 bases at J, with 18 bases between. CDR3 length: 14 residues.

The chain couples TRBV7-6 to TRBJ2-3; TRBD2 matches at 12 bases. V shed 3 bases, J shed 5 bases, and the junction held 6 bases outside the gene matches. Looked up from germline, CDR1 is SGHVS and CDR2 is FNYEAQ. The CDR3 has 16 amino acids. This CDR3 reads CASSLASGRAVDTQYF. The CDR3 DNA follows: TGTGCCAGCAGCTTGGCTAGCGGGAGGGCCGTAGATACGCAGTATTTT.

The chain recombines TRBV28 with TRBJ2-1; D is uncertain. The CDR3 length is 15 residues. Germline CDR1 reads MDHEN; CDR2 reads SYDVKM. V was trimmed by 4 bases and J by 6 bases, leaving 16 bases between them. This CDR3 is CASSYPPEPTNEQFF. CDR3 sequence (DNA): TGTGCCAGCAGTTATCCCCCAGAACCCACCAATGAGCAGTTCTTC.

This clone has more than one count but fewer than ten. The V gene is TRBV9, the J gene TRBJ2-3, with 7 nucleotides matching TRBD1. After removal of 0 bases from V and 0 bases from J, the junction contained 1 base not matched to a gene. In germline, CDR1 is SGDLS, CDR2 YYNGEE. The CDR3 sequence is 15 residues long. Written as DNA, the CDR3 is TGTGCCAGCAGCGTAGGACAGGGTAGCACAGATACGCAGTATTTT. Protein: CASSVGQGSTDTQYF. The full variable domain, rest sourced from reference TRBV9 and TRBJ2-3, is DSGVTQTPKHLITATGQRVTLRCSPRSGDLSVYWYQQSLDQGLQFLIQYYNGEERAKGNILERFSAQQFPDLHSELNLSSLELGDSALYFCASSVGQGSTDTQYFGPGTRLTVL.

CDR3 region: CASSSGLDPGELFF. In DNA form, the CDR3 reads TGTGCCAGCAGCTCCGGACTAGACCCCGGGGAGCTGTTTTTT. This rearrangement joins TRBV7-9 to TRBJ2-2; TRBD2 aligns across 7 bases. The germline V gene encodes CDR1 SEHNR and CDR2 FQNEAQ (reference sequence). The CDR3 extends over 14 amino acids. V was clipped by 4 bases and J by 6 bases; unmatched bases: 5. The entire variable domain, with the rest obtained from reference TRBV7-9 and TRBJ2-2, is as follows: DTGVSQNPRHKITKRGQNVTFRCDPISEHNRLYWYRQTLGQGPEFLTYFQNEAQLEKSRLLSDRFSAERPKGSFSTLEIQRTEQGDSAMYLCASSSGLDPGELFFGEGSRLTVL.